This T cell receptor (beta chain) appears in the sequencing data of a study of T cell clonotyping in hematopoietic cell transplantation. General observations from the study: Pathologically expanded recipient clonotypes increased progressively from day 30 to day 180 as diversity fell. Broader posttransplant TCR repertoire diversity was predicted by graft donor and pretransplant recipient Inverse Simpson Index values. At the given depth, recipient repertoires were over 95% de novo clonotypes. Without cell sorting, CD4 versus CD8 contributions remain unresolved.

This clone was seen a single time. Its antigen is currently unknown. Sequenced by immunoSEQ multiplex PCR; TCRdb stores in-frame clones only, minus some. This table holds 15,000 or so clones, roughly 85% found once. CDR1 MGHRA and CDR2 YSYEKL come from the germline V gene. V was pared by 3 bases and J by 4 bases, with 13 bases of the junction left unmatched. This CDR3 comprises 18 residues. This clonotype originated in a woman aged 40-49 years in good health. Some clones in this sample may be carry-over from other donors' samples. The chain employs TRBV4-1 and TRBJ1-1, with TRBD1 identical over 11 bases. Source material: peripheral blood mononuclear cells. CDR3 coding DNA: TGCGCCAGCAGCCACCAAGGAACAGGACAGGGGGCGCGCACTGAAGCTTTCTTT. As protein: CASSHQGTGQGARTEAFF.